This T cell receptor (beta chain) was captured in a study of shared clonotypes between healthy human individuals. Study outcomes and limitations: It was only blood that was sampled, and tissue repertoires likely differ.

A remark on this clone: Its matching antigen is unknown.

Assay: immunoSEQ multiplex PCR; the TCRdb copy retains only in-frame clones and omits some. The sample has fewer than 2.5 million clones; 80% to 95% are singletons. This sequence was found in a man aged 18 to 35 in good health. Some clones in this sample may be carry-over from other donors' samples. Sequenced sample: naive CD4+ T cells from PBMCs. Subset of the sample: CD45RA+ positively selected.

The CDR3 DNA reads as TGTGCCAGCAGCTTCCCCCGCCGCCTGGATGAGCAGTTCTTC. It encodes CASSFPRRLDEQFF. V gene TRBV7-8 combines with J gene TRBJ2-1, with no clear D. Germline V gene data show CDR1 as SGHVS and CDR2 as FQNEAQ. The V and J ends lost 3 bases and 8 bases respectively, with 14 bases between them. This CDR3 contains 14 residues.